The T cell receptor beta chain under discussion was sequenced for a study of T cells after posttransplantation cyclophosphamide. Clones were sequenced by immunoSEQ multiplex PCR, and TCRdb holds only the in-frame ones, with some missing. The table lists 9,700 or so clones, about 89% of them singletons. This clone was found a few times. Its specificity is not known. Points from the study as a whole: Recipient CMV seropositivity and CMV reactivation strongly tracked TRB clonality. Skin or GI-infiltrating T cells shared few TRB sequences with blood. Donor CD8+ memory clones often dominated recipient blood repertoires at later times.

Control samples came 1 year after myeloablative marrow transplants with methotrexate plus calcineurin inhibitor. Sequences were derived from PBMCs, sampled 420 to 450 days after allogeneic stem cell transplant with calcineurin inhibitor and methotrexate. The receptor comes from a male patient aged 50 to 59 who received an allogeneic stem cell transplant from an unrelated donor, was CMV-positive, and had chronic GVHD only. Some T cells may have originated in the graft donor.

The CDR3 DNA sequence: TGTGCCAGTAGTCCTACTAGCGGGTTTTACTACGAGCAGTACTTC. It yields the protein CASSPTSGFYYEQYF. The chain uses TRBV19 and TRBJ2-7, with 9 bases identical to TRBD2. Germline trimming cut 5 bases from V and 3 bases from J; bases unmatched to any gene: 8. Germline CDR1 is LNHDA and CDR2 is SQIVND (reference sequence). The CDR3 has 15 residues.